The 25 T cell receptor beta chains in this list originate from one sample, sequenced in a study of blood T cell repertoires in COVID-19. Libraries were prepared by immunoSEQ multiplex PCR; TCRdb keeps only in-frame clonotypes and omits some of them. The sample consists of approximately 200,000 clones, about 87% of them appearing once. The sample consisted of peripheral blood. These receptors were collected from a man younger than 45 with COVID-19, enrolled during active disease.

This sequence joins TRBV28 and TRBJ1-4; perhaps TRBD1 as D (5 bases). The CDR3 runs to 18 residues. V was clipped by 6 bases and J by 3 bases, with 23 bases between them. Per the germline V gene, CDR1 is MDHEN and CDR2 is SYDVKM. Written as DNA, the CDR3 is TGTGCCAGCAGAATTTCTCGGGCAGGGTGGTATGCTAATGAAAAACTGTTTTTT. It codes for CASRISRAGWYANEKLFF.

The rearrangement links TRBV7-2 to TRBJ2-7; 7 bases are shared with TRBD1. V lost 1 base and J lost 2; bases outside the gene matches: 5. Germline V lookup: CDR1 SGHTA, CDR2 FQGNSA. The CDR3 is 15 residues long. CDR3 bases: TGTGCCAGCAGCTTAGTGGACGGGACAGCCTACGAGCAGTACTTC. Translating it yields CASSLVDGTAYEQYF.

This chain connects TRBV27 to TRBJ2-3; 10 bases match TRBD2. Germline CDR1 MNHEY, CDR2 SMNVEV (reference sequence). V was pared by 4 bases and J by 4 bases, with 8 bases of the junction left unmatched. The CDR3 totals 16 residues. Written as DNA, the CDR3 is TGTGCCAGCAGTTCCCCCGGGACTAGCGCATCAGATACGCAGTATTTT. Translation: CASSSPGTSASDTQYF.

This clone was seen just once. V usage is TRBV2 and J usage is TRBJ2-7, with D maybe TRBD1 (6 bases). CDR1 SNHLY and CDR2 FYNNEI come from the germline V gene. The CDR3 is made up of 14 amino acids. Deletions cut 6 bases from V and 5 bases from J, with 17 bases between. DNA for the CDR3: TGTGCCAGCAGGATAACAGGGTTGACAAACGAGCAGTACTTC. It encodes CASRITGLTNEQYF. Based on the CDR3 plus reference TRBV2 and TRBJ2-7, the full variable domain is EPEVTQTPSHQVTQMGQEVILRCVPISNHLYFYWYRQILGQKVEFLVSFYNNEISEKSEIFDDQFSVERPDGSNFTLKIRSTKLEDSAMYFCASRITGLTNEQYFGPGTRLTVT.

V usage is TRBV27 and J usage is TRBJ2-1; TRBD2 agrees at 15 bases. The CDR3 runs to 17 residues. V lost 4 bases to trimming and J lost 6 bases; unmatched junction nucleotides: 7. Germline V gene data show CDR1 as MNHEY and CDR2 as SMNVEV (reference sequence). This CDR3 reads CASSSGTGLAGGNEQFF. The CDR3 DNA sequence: TGTGCCAGCAGTTCGGGCACGGGACTAGCGGGGGGCAATGAGCAGTTCTTC.

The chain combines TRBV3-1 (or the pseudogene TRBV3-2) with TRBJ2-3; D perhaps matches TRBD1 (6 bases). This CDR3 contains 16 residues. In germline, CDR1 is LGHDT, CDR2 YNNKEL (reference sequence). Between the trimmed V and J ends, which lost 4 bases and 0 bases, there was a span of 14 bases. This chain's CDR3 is CASSPLGGASTDTQYF. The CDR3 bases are TGTGCCAGCAGCCCCTTAGGGGGAGCTAGCACAGATACGCAGTATTTT.

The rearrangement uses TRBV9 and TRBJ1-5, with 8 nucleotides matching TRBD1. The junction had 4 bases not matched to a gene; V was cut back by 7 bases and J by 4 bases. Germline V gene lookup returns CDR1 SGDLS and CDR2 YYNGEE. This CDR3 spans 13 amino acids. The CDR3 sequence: CASGTGLNQPQHF. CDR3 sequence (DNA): TGTGCCAGCGGGACAGGACTAAATCAGCCCCAGCATTTT.

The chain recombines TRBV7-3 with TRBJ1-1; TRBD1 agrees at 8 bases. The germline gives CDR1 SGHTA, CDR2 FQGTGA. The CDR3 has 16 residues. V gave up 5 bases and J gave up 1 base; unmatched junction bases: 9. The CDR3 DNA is TGTGCCAGCAGCCCCCGGACAGGGTTACAGAACACTGAAGCTTTCTTT. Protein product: CASSPRTGLQNTEAFF. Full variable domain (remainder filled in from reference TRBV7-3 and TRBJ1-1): GAGVSQTPSNKVTEKGKYVELRCDPISGHTALYWYRQSLGQGPEFLIYFQGTGAADDSGLPNDRFFAVRPEGSVSTLKIQRTERGDSAVYLCASSPRTGLQNTEAFFGQGTRLTVV.

The CDR3 DNA follows: TGTGCCAGTAGTATGCAGGGGAACACTGAAGCTTTCTTT. It yields the protein CASSMQGNTEAFF. The chain uses TRBV19 and TRBJ1-1, with a weak D call TRBD1 (5 bases). Germline loops: CDR1 LNHDA, CDR2 SQIVND (reference sequence). V was clipped by 3 bases and J by 1 base, with 6 bases between them. This CDR3 region has 13 residues.

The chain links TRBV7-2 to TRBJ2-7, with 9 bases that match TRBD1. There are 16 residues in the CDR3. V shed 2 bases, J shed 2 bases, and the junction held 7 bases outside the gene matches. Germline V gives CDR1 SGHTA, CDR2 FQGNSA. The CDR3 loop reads CASSLWGTGMPYEQYF. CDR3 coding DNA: TGTGCCAGCAGCTTATGGGGGACAGGGATGCCCTACGAGCAGTACTTC.

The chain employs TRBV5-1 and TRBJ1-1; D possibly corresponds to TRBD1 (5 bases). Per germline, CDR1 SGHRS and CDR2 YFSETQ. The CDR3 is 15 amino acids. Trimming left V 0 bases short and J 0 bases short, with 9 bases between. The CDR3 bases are TGCGCCAGCAGCTTGGCCGGGGGAGTGAACACTGAAGCTTTCTTT. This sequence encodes CASSLAGGVNTEAFF.

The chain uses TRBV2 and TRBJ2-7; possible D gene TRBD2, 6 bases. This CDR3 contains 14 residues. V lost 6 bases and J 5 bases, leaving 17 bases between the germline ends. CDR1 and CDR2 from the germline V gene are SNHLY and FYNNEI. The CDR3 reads CASRAAGTPDEQYF. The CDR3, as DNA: TGTGCCAGCAGGGCCGCCGGGACTCCGGACGAGCAGTACTTC. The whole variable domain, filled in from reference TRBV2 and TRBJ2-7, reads EPEVTQTPSHQVTQMGQEVILRCVPISNHLYFYWYRQILGQKVEFLVSFYNNEISEKSEIFDDQFSVERPDGSNFTLKIRSTKLEDSAMYFCASRAAGTPDEQYFGPGTRLTVT.

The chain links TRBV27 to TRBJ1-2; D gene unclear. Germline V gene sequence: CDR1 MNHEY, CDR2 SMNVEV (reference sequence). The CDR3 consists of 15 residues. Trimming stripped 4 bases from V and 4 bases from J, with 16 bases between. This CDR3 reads CASSYQATATYGYTF. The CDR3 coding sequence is TGTGCCAGCAGTTACCAGGCCACCGCCACCTATGGCTACACCTTC.

CDR3 sequence (DNA): TGTGCCAGCAGCCCGACTAGCGGGACCACAGATACGCAGTATTTT. Its protein is CASSPTSGTTDTQYF. V gene TRBV3-1 (or the pseudogene TRBV3-2) combines with J gene TRBJ2-3, with TRBD2 matching over 11 bases. Germline values: CDR1 LGHDT, CDR2 YNNKEL (reference sequence). V lost 4 bases to trimming and J lost 2 bases; unmatched junction nucleotides: 2. The CDR3 extends over 15 amino acids.

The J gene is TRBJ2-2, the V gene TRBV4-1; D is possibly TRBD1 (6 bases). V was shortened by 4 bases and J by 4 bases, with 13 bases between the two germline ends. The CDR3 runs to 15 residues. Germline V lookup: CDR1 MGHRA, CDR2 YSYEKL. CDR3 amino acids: CASSRGLTGTGELFF. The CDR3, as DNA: TGCGCCAGCAGCCGAGGATTGACAGGCACCGGGGAGCTGTTTTTT.

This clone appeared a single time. The CDR3 bases are TGCGCCAGCAGCTTCGGGGTTACTCACTACGAGCAGTACTTC. Its translation: CASSFGVTHYEQYF. This chain links TRBV5-1 with TRBJ2-7, with D possibly TRBD2 on 5 matching bases. The length of the CDR3 is 14 residues. Germline assignment: CDR1 SGHRS and CDR2 YFSETQ. Deletions cut 2 bases from V and 3 bases from J, with 12 bases between.

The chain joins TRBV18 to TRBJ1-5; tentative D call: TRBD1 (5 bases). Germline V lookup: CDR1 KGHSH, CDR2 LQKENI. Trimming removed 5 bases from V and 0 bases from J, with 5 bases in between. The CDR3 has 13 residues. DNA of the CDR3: TGTGCCAGCTCAGACAGTAGCAATCAGCCCCAGCATTTT. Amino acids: CASSDSSNQPQHF.

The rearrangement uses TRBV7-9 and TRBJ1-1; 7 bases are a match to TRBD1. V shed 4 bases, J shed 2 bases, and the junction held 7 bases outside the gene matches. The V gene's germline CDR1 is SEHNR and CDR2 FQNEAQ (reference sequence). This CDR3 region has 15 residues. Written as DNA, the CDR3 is TGTGCCAGCAGCTCCCTCGGAGGGGGCAACACTGAAGCTTTCTTT. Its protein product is CASSSLGGGNTEAFF.

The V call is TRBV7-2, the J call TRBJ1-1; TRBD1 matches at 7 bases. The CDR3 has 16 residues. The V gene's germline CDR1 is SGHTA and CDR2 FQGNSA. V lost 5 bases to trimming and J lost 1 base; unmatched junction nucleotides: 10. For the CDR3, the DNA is TGTGCCAGCAGCAAAATGGACAGGTTGTCGAACACTGAAGCTTTCTTT. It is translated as CASSKMDRLSNTEAFF.

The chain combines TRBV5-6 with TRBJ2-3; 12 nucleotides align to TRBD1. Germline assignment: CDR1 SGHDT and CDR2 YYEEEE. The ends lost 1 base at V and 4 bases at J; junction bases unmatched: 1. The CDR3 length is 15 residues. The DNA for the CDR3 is TGTGCCAGCAGCTTGCGGGACAGGGGGCCAGATACGCAGTATTTT. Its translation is CASSLRDRGPDTQYF. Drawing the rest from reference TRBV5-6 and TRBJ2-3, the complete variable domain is DAGVTQSPTHLIKTRGQQVTLRCSPKSGHDTVSWYQQALGQGPQFIFQYYEEEERQRGNFPDRFSGHQFPNYSSELNVNALLLGDSALYLCASSLRDRGPDTQYFGPGTRLTVL.

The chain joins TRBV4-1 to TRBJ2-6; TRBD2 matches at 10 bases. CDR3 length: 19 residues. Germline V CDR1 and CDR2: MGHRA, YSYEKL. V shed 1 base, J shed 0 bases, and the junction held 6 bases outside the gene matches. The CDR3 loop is CASSQGASGSRSGANVLTF. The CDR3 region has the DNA TGCGCCAGCAGCCAAGGGGCTAGCGGGAGCCGCTCTGGGGCCAACGTCCTGACTTTC.

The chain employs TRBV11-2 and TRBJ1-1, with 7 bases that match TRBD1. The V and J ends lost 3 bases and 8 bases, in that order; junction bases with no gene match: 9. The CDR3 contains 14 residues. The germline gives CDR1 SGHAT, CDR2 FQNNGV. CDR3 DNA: TGTGCCAGCAGCTTGACGACAGGGCTATTCGAAGCTTTCTTT. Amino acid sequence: CASSLTTGLFEAFF.

DNA for the CDR3: TGTGCCAGCATCGTTACCCCTCTAACGAATGAGCAGTTCTTC. This codes for CASIVTPLTNEQFF. The gene calls are TRBV7-2 and TRBJ2-1; no clear D gene. Between the trimmed V and J ends, which lost 7 bases and 7 bases, there was a span of 17 bases. Germline V lookup: CDR1 SGHTA, CDR2 FQGNSA. CDR3 length: 14 amino acids.

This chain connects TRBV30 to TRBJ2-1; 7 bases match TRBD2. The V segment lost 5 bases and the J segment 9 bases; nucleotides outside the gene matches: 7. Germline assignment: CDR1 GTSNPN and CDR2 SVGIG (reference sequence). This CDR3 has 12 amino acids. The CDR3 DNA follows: TGTGCCTGGGTGGGCGGGGGATCTGAGCAGTTCTTC. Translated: CAWVGGGSEQFF.

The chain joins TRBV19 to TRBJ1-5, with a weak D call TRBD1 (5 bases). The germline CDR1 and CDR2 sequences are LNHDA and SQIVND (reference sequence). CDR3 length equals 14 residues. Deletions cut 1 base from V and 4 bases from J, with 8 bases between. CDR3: CASSIVAGNQPQHF. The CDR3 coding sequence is TGTGCCAGTAGTATAGTTGCAGGGAATCAGCCCCAGCATTTT.